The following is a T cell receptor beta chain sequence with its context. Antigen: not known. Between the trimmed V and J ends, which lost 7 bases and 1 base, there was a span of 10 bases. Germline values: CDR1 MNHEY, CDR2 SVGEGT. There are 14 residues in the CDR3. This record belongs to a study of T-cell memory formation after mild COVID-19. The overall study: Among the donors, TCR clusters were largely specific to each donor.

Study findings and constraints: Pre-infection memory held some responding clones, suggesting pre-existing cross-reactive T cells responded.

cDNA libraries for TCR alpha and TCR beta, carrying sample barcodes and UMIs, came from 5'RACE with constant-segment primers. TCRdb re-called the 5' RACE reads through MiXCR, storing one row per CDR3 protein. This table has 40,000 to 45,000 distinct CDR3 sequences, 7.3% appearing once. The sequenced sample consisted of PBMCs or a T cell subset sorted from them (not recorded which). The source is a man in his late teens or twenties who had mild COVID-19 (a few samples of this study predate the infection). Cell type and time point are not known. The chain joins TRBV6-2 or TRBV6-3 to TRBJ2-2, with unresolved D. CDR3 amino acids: CASNFNWNTGELFF. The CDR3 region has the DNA TGTGCCAGCAATTTTAACTGGAACACCGGGGAGCTGTTTTTT.